The T cell receptor (beta chain) under discussion was sequenced for a study of graft-versus-host responses after intestinal transplantation. Study information: Multivisceral, liver-intestinal, or isolated intestinal transplants were performed in recipients. Regarding the study as a whole: Those patients showing graft-donor T cell macrochimerism displayed high graft-versus-host to host-versus-graft clonal ratios in allografts. GvH clones surfaced in recipient marrow, some emerging earlier in ileum or blood.

In regard to this clone: The antigen is not known.

With 3 bases clipped from V and 3 bases from J, the junction kept 4 bases outside the gene matches. This CDR3 comprises 14 residues. Germline V CDR1 and CDR2: MDHEN, SYDVKM. Clones were sequenced by immunoSEQ multiplex PCR, and TCRdb holds only the in-frame ones, with some missing. Of about 120,000 clones listed, just under 95% are singletons. Sequencing was performed on unstimulated CD4+ T cells sorted from spleen or lymph node cells, taken before intestinal transplant. The rearrangement uses TRBV28 and TRBJ1-2; TRBD1 matches 7 bases. The receptor was isolated from a human donor who received an intestinal transplant. CDR3 nucleotide sequence: TGTGCCAGCAGTTTCGACAGGGTAGACTATGGCTACACCTTC. This translates into CASSFDRVDYGYTF.